This is a list of T cell receptor beta chains from one sample in a study of blood T cell repertoires in COVID-19. Measured with immunoSEQ multiplex PCR; TCRdb has only the in-frame clones, and not every one. Here the sample spans about 23,000 clones, 94% being singletons. The sequenced sample was peripheral blood. The receptors were sampled from a woman between 50 and 59 years old with active COVID-19. The CDR3 runs from the conserved cysteine through the conserved F or W. Each record gives: D gene, clone size, J gene, V gene, CDR3 DNA, CDR3 protein. A D gene is named only where the DNA matches it firmly. Expanded clones are given a class, and other clones once, few, many or no size at all.

TRBD1 . TRBJ1-1 TRBV6-5 TGTGCCAGCAAGACAGGGACAACTGAAGCTTTCTTT CASKTGTTEAFF
TRBD2 . TRBJ2-1 TRBV24-1 TGTGCCACCGCCTTAACGGGAGGCTACAATGAGCAGTTCTTC CATALTGGYNEQFF
TRBD1 . TRBJ1-5 TRBV18 TGTGCCAGCTCACGGGACAGGGCCATAAATCAGCCCCAGCATTTT CASSRDRAINQPQHF
. . TRBJ1-1 TRBV2 TGTGCCAGCAAGACATCCATGAACACTGAAGCTTTCTTT CASKTSMNTEAFF
TRBD2 once TRBJ2-1 TRBV18 TGTGCCAGCTCGCAACTAGCGAGGGCCTACAATGAGCAGTTCTTC CASSQLARAYNEQFF
TRBD2 . TRBJ2-1 TRBV3-1/TRBV3-2 TGTGCCAGCAGACCTAGCGGGGGGCGGAATGAGCAGTTCTTC CASRPSGGRNEQFF
. . TRBJ1-2 TRBV5-5 TGTGCCAGCAGCTTTACTCCACGGGACTATGGCTACACCTTC CASSFTPRDYGYTF
TRBD1 . TRBJ2-3 TRBV2 TGTGCCAGCAGTGCGGGACAGGGAGGAGATACGCAGTATTTT CASSAGQGGDTQYF
TRBD1 . TRBJ2-5 TRBV5-6 TGTGCCAGCAGCTTCATTACAGGGGGGAGGGAGACCCAGTACTTC CASSFITGGRETQYF
TRBD1 once TRBJ1-6 TRBV19 TGTGCCAGTAGTGTCCCGACAGGGGGCCTTACGGATTCACCCCTCCACTTT CASSVPTGGLTDSPLHF
TRBD2 . TRBJ2-3 TRBV10-1 TGCGCCAGCAGTCCTAGCGGGGGGGCCCCAGATACGCAGTATTTT CASSPSGGAPDTQYF
. . TRBJ2-2 TRBV7-3 TGTGCCAGCAGCTTCGGACAGAACACCGGGGAGCTGTTTTTT CASSFGQNTGELFF
TRBD2 . TRBJ2-7 TRBV15 TGTGCCACCAGCAGTGCTCTAGCGGGCTCCTACGAGCAGTACTTC CATSSALAGSYEQYF
. once TRBJ1-5 TRBV24-1 TGTGCCACCAGTGGCGGCCGTGATCAGCCCCAGCATTTT CATSGGRDQPQHF
TRBD1 . TRBJ1-1 TRBV7-9 TGTGCCAGCACCATCACGGACAGGGGATTTTCCACTGAAGCTTTCTTT CASTITDRGFSTEAFF
. . TRBJ2-7 TRBV12-3/TRBV12-4 TGTGCCAGCAGTGAACGGTACGAGCAGTACTTC CASSERYEQYF
TRBD1 few TRBJ1-5 TRBV27 TGTGCCAGCAGCCTCAAGACCCCGACAGGGGGCTATAGCAATCAGCCCCAGCATTTT CASSLKTPTGGYSNQPQHF
. . TRBJ2-1 TRBV5-1 TGCGCCAGCAGCAATAGGGGGACTACCTTTGGTGAGCAGTTCTTC CASSNRGTTFGEQFF
TRBD2 . TRBJ2-2 TRBV4-2 TGTGCCAGCAGCCAGAGGGTCGGGGAGGGGTGGATCGGGGAGCTGTTTTTT CASSQRVGEGWIGELFF
TRBD2 . TRBJ2-1 TRBV9 TGTGCCAGCAGCGCCCTACCTACTAGCGGGAGGTATTCCTACAATGAGCAGTTCTTC CASSALPTSGRYSYNEQFF
. . TRBJ2-2 TRBV28 TGTGCCAGCAGTGAGGACAATTGGCCCGGGGAGCTGTTTTTT CASSEDNWPGELFF
. . TRBJ1-1 TRBV6-5 TGTGCCAGTCCGGGACACTTGAACACTGAAGCTTTCTTT CASPGHLNTEAFF
. . TRBJ2-2 TRBV6-5 TGTGCCAGCATCACAGCAGGGCACACCGGGGAGCTGTTTTTT CASITAGHTGELFF
TRBD2 . TRBJ2-2 TRBV18 TGTGCCAGCTCGCAAAGGACTAGCCCCGGGGAGCTGTTTTTT CASSQRTSPGELFF
TRBD2 . TRBJ2-1 TRBV14 TGTGCCAGCAGCCAAGCCGTCAGACTAGCCTATGAGCAGTTCTTC CASSQAVRLAYEQFF
TRBD1 . TRBJ2-2 TRBV4-1 TGCGCCAGCAGCCAGGACCCAGGGGGCTGGACCGGGGAGCTGTTTTTT CASSQDPGGWTGELFF
. . TRBJ1-5 TRBV10-3 TGTGCCATCAGTGTTACGGGGTATAGCAATCAGCCCCAGCATTTT CAISVTGYSNQPQHF
TRBD1 . TRBJ2-1 TRBV24-1 TGTGCCACCGCAGAGGGGACAGGGTCCTACAATGAGCAGTTCTTC CATAEGTGSYNEQFF
TRBD1 . TRBJ1-4 TRBV18 TGTGCCAGCTCACCACCGGGACAGGGGGGAGAAAAACTGTTTTTT CASSPPGQGGEKLFF
TRBD2 . TRBJ2-7 TRBV2 TGTGCCAGCAGTGATGGGACTAGGCGAGAGCAGTACTTC CASSDGTRREQYF
. . TRBJ2-1 TRBV6-1 TGTGCCAGCAGTGACGGCGGGAACAGCAATGAGCAGTTCTTC CASSDGGNSNEQFF
TRBD2 . TRBJ2-2 TRBV5-1 TGCGCCAGCAGGTCCGGGACTACTTCTACCGGGGAGCTGTTTTTT CASRSGTTSTGELFF
. once TRBJ2-2 TRBV28 TGTGCCAGCAGTCTTGAGGTCGGGGAGCTGTTTTTT CASSLEVGELFF
TRBD1 . TRBJ2-3 TRBV5-4 TGTGCCAGCAGCTTGGGGGGGACAGGGGGCAGGGATACGCAGTATTTT CASSLGGTGGRDTQYF
. once TRBJ1-4 TRBV6-5 TGTGCCAGCAGTTCAGGGGATAACCGGGAAAAACTGTTTTTT CASSSGDNREKLFF
. . TRBJ1-4 TRBV3-1/TRBV3-2 TGTGCCAGCAGCCCCGGGACACACACAACTAATGAAAAACTGTTTTTT CASSPGTHTTNEKLFF
TRBD1 . TRBJ1-5 TRBV5-6 TGTGCCAGCAGCTTCAACAGGGGAAACCAGCCCCAGCATTTT CASSFNRGNQPQHF
. . TRBJ2-3 TRBV5-1 TGCGCCAGCAGCCCCGGACAGTTCACAGATACGCAGTATTTT CASSPGQFTDTQYF
. . TRBJ1-1 TRBV7-9 TGTGCCAGCAGCTTAGGCGGTTCCACTGAAGCTTTCTTT CASSLGGSTEAFF
. . TRBJ2-5 TRBV21-1 TGTGCCAGCAGCAAAGCCGAAAACCGGGACAGGGAAGAGACCCAGTACTTC CASSKAENRDREETQYF
TRBD2 . TRBJ2-1 TRBV9 TGTGCCAGCAGCGCCGGGACTAGCGGGAGGGAGTACAATGAGCAGTTCTTC CASSAGTSGREYNEQFF
. . TRBJ2-6 TRBV6-6 TGTGCCAGCAGTGGATCTTCAAGGGGATCGGGGGCCAACGTCCTGACTTTC CASSGSSRGSGANVLTF
TRBD2 . TRBJ2-1 TRBV6-5 TGTGCCAGCAGTTCCACCGTGACTAGCCACAATGAGCAGTTCTTC CASSSTVTSHNEQFF
. . TRBJ1-1 TRBV11-1 TGTGCCAGCAGCCTGGGACTAGAAGCTTTCTTT CASSLGLEAFF
. . TRBJ1-1 TRBV7-9 TGTGCCAGCAGCACCTACACCTGGAGGACTGAAGCTTTCTTT CASSTYTWRTEAFF
. . TRBJ1-5 TRBV5-4 TGTGCCAGCAGCTTTGGCCCGGAGGGCAATCAGCCCCAGCATTTT CASSFGPEGNQPQHF